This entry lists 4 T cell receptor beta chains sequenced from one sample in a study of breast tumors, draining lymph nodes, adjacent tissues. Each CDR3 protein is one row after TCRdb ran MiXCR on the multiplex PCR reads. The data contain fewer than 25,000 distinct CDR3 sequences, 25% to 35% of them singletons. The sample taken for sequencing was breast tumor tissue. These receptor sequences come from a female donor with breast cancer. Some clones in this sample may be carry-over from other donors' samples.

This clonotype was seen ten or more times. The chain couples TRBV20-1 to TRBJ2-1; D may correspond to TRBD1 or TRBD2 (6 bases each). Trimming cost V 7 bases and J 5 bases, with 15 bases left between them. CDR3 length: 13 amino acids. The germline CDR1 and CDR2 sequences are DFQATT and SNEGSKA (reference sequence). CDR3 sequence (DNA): TGCAGTGGGAAGGGGGGCGGCAACAATGAGCAGTTCTTC. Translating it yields CSGKGGGNNEQFF.

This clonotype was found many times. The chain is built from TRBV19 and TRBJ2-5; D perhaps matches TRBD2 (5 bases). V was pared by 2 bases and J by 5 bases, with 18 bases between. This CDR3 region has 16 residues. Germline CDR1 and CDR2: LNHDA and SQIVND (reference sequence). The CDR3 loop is CASSINGGSGWETQYF. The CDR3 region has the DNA TGTGCCAGTAGTATAAACGGCGGGTCGGGTTGGGAGACCCAGTACTTC.

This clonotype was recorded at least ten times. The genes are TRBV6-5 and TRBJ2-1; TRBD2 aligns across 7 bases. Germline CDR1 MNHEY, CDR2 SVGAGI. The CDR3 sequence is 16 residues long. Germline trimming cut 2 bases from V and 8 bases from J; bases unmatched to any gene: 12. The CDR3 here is CASSYLREDLRDEQFF. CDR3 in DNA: TGTGCCAGCAGTTACCTCCGGGAGGACCTACGAGATGAGCAGTTCTTC.

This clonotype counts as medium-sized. The CDR3 region is CASSSKQPQHF. As DNA, the CDR3 is TGTGCCAGCAGCTCCAAACAGCCCCAGCATTTT. This chain connects TRBV7-3 to TRBJ1-5, with D uncertain. The CDR3 length is 11 residues. Looked up from germline, CDR1 is SGHTA and CDR2 is FQGTGA. V lost 4 bases to trimming and J lost 7 bases, with 5 bases between them.